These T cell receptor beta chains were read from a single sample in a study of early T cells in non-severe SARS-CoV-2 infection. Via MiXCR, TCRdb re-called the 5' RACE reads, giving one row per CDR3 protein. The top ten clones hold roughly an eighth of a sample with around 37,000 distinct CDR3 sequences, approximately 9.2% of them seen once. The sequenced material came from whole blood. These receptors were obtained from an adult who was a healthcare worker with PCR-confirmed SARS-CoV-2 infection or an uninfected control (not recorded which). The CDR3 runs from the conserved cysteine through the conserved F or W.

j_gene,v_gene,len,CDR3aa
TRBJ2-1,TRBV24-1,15,CATSDLSGQGNEQFF
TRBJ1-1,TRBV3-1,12,CASRGVNTEAFF
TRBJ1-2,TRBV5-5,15,CASVRDRGTNYGYTF
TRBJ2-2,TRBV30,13,CAWSASPTGELFF
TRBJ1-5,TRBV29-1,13,CSVLVAGGQPQHF
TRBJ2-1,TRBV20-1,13,CSAEEDSYNEQFF
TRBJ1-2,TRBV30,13,CAWGTGLLYGYTF
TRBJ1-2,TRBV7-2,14,CASTQDRGSYGYTF
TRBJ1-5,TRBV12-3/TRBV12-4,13,CASSFRGNQPQHF
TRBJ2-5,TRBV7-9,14,CASSTGQTQETQYF
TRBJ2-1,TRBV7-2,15,CASSEGQGSGNEQFF
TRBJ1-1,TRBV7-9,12,CASSPPTGRAFF
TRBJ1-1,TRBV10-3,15,CAIRGQGWKGTEAFF
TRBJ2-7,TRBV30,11,CAWSPGYEQYF
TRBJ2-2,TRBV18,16,CASSPRPGQGSGELFF
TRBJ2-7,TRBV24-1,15,CATSDLGDRPYEQYF
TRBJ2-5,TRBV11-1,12,CASSEGWLTQYF
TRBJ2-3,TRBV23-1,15,CASSLGATSTDTQYF
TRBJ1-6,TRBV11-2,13,CASSQDRNSPLHF
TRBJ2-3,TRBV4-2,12,CASSQSTDTQYF
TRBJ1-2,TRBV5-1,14,CASSFEGRNYGYTF
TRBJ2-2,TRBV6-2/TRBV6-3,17,CASRNSGGVTNTGELFF
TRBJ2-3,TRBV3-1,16,CASSPMQGGKADTQYF
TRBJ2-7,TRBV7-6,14,CASSQDNLDYEQYF
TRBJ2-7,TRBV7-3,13,CASSLNVGGEQYF
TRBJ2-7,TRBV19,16,CASSGFRDRSSYEQYF
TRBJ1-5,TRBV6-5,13,CASGEDRGQPQHF
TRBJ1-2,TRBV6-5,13,CASTNGSPGGYTF
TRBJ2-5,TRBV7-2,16,CASSFITATYQETQYF
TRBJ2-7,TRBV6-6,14,CASSYLQVTREQYF
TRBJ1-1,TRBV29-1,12,CSATGVRTEAFF
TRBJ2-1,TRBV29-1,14,CSSSRSNTYNEQFF
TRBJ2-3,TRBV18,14,CASSPPTRTDTQYF
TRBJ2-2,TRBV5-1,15,CASSLVAGSNGELFF
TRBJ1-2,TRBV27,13,CASSVDRGYGYTF
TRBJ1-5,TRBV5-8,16,CASTGGAMTSNQPQHF
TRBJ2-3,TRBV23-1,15,CASSHCGQPTDTQYF
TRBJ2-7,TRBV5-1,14,CASSLVAEGYEQYF
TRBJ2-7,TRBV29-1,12,CSVKNVGYEQYF
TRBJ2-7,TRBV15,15,CATSSEGTGRYEQYF
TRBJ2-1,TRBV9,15,CASSVPLAGSNEQFF
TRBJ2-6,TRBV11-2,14,CASSFSSGANVLTF
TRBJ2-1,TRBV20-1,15,CSARKTSGVYNEQFF
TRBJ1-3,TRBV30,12,CAWTTGGNTIYF
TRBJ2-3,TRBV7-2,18,CASSAWTHFGGSTDTQYF
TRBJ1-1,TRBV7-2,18,CASKAPGQGDSANTEAFF
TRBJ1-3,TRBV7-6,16,CASSLAQGGSENTIYF
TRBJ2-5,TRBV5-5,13,CASSFGAQETQYF
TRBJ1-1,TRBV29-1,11,CSARRGTEAFF